One and the same sample provided the 10 T cell receptor beta chains below, sequenced in a study of CD8 T cells in Susac syndrome. Random hexamers served to reverse transcribe about 0.45 to 1 ug RNA. Each CDR3 protein is one row after TCRdb ran MiXCR on the immunoSEQ multiplex PCR reads. The sample includes roughly 190,000 distinct CDR3 sequences, roughly nine tenths of them seen just once. The sequencing sample was made of CD4+ T cells from PBMCs. All receptors derive from a human donor with Susac syndrome.

In this sample, this clonotype turned up once. The V and J genes are TRBV2 and TRBJ2-7; TRBD2 matches 7 bases. The CDR3 is 16 residues long. Germline CDR1 reads SNHLY; CDR2 reads FYNNEI. V gave up 4 bases and J gave up 1 base; unmatched junction bases: 10. The CDR3 DNA follows: TGTGCCAGCAGTGGGGTCTTGCTAGCGGATTCCTACGAGCAGTACTTC. Its translation is CASSGVLLADSYEQYF.

This clonotype is a singleton in its sample. This chain uses TRBV7-2 with TRBJ2-3; D gene ambiguous. Between the trimmed V and J ends, which lost 4 bases and 6 bases, there was a span of 11 bases. This CDR3 has 13 amino acids. Germline V gene lookup returns CDR1 SGHTA and CDR2 FQGNSA. CDR3 protein: CASSSRAGDTQYF. In DNA, the CDR3 is TGTGCCAGCAGCTCACGGGCTGGGGATACGCAGTATTTT.

This clonotype was observed once. The chain links TRBV4-2 to TRBJ2-1, with 10 bases that match TRBD2. Losses at the gene ends were 0 bases for V and 8 bases for J; bases not matched to a gene: 13. CDR3 length: 18 amino acids. CDR1 is LGHNA, CDR2 YNFKEQ, per germline. The CDR3 here is CASSQDYTGLASRYEQFF. The CDR3 coding sequence is TGTGCCAGCAGCCAAGATTACACGGGACTAGCGAGTCGCTATGAGCAGTTCTTC.

The DNA of the CDR3 is TGCGCCAGCAGCCAAGGCTGGGGGGGCTCTGGGGCCAACGTCCTGACTTTC. This codes for CASSQGWGGSGANVLTF. J is TRBJ2-6 and V is TRBV4-1; TRBD2 matches 7 bases. V was pared by 1 base and J by 0 bases, with 3 bases of the junction left unmatched. Germline CDR1 and CDR2: MGHRA and YSYEKL. The CDR3 loop spans 17 amino acids.

The chain joins TRBV5-1 to TRBJ2-1; 12 bases are shared with TRBD2. The V and J ends lost 4 bases and 9 bases, in that order; junction bases with no gene match: 8. CDR1 SGHRS and CDR2 YFSETQ come from the germline V gene. The CDR3 runs to 15 residues. CDR3 sequence: CASSGSSGGAGEQFF. CDR3 nucleotide sequence: TGCGCCAGCAGCGGTTCTAGCGGGGGGGCTGGTGAGCAGTTCTTC.

This clonotype has just a few counts. The chain links TRBV2 to TRBJ2-7; 10 bases align to TRBD1. The trim removed 10 bases at V and 3 bases at J, leaving 6 bases unmatched. The CDR3 has 13 amino acids. Per germline, CDR1 SNHLY and CDR2 FYNNEI. CDR3 DNA: TGTGCCATTTCCGGGACAGGGGACTACGAGCAGTACTTC. This gives the protein CAISGTGDYEQYF.

V gene TRBV6-1 combines with J gene TRBJ2-3; 7 bases are shared with TRBD2. The CDR3 loop spans 15 amino acids. V was pared by 4 bases and J by 1 base, with 5 bases of the junction left unmatched. CDR1 and CDR2 (germline): MNHNS, SASEGT. DNA for the CDR3: TGTGCCAGCAGTGCCTATCGGGGGGGCACAGATACGCAGTATTTT. It encodes CASSAYRGGTDTQYF.

The chain carries TRBV9 and TRBJ1-5; 9 nucleotides line up with TRBD1. Germline values: CDR1 SGDLS, CDR2 YYNGEE. The CDR3 is 14 residues long. V lost 3 bases, J lost 7 bases, and 5 bases stayed unmatched. The CDR3 reads CASSEGQGYQPQHF. CDR3 DNA: TGTGCCAGCAGCGAGGGACAGGGTTACCAGCCCCAGCATTTT.

This clonotype showed up just once. The chain joins TRBV18 to TRBJ1-3; D gene unclear. Germline CDR1 and CDR2: KGHSH and LQKENI. The V end was cut by 3 bases, the J end by 4 bases, with 13 bases between. This CDR3 contains 15 residues. The CDR3 is CASSPYEASGNTIYF. DNA for the CDR3: TGTGCCAGCTCACCCTATGAGGCCTCCGGAAACACCATATATTTT.

The chain uses TRBV20-1 and TRBJ2-2; TRBD1 aligns across 7 bases. The CDR3 length is 14 residues. V dropped 5 bases and J dropped 3; count of bases not matched to a gene: 6. Germline CDR1 DFQATT, CDR2 SNEGSKA (reference sequence). The CDR3 region has the DNA TGCAGTGCTCCAAGACAGGGAGACACCGGGGAGCTGTTTTTT. It codes for CSAPRQGDTGELFF.